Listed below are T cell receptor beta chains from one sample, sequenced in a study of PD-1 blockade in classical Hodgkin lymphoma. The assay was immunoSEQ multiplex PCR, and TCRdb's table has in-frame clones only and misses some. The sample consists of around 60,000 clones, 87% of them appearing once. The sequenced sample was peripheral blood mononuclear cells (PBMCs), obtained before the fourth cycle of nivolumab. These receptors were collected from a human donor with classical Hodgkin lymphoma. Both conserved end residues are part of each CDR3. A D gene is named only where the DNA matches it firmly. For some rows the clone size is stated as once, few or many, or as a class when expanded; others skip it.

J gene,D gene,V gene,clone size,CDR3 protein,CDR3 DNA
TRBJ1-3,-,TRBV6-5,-,CASSTQPWGNTIYF,TGTGCCAGCAGCACACAGCCTTGGGGAAACACCATATATTTT
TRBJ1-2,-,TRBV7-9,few,CASSPDGRGYNGYTF,TGTGCCAGCAGCCCGGACGGACGAGGTTATAATGGCTACACCTTC
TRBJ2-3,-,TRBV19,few,CASSIGVDTQYF,TGTGCCAGTAGTATAGGTGTAGATACGCAGTATTTT
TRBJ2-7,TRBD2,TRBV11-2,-,CASSLRTSGYEQYF,TGTGCCAGCAGCCTCAGGACTAGCGGCTACGAGCAGTACTTC
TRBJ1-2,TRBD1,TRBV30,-,CAWSFSGTGSFGYTF,TGTGCCTGGAGTTTTTCCGGGACAGGGAGTTTTGGCTACACCTTC
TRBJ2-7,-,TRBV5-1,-,CASSLQSSGTSYEQYF,TGCGCCAGCAGCTTGCAAAGTTCGGGGACCTCCTACGAGCAGTACTTC
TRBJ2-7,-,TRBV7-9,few,CASSPGAGGNYEQYF,TGTGCCAGCAGCCCAGGGGCCGGCGGAAACTACGAGCAGTACTTC
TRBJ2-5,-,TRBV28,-,CASSLTAAGTQYF,TGTGCCAGCAGCCTGACAGCCGCGGGGACCCAGTACTTC
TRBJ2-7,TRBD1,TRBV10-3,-,CAISTRQGEYEQYF,TGTGCCATCAGCACTAGACAGGGGGAGTACGAGCAGTACTTC
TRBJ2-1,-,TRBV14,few,CASSQDRGISSYNEQFF,TGTGCCAGCAGCCAAGACAGGGGTATATCCTCCTACAATGAGCAGTTCTTC
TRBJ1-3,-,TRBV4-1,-,CASSPKGAYSGNTIYF,TGCGCCAGCAGCCCGAAAGGGGCTTACTCTGGAAACACCATATATTTT
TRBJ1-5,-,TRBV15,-,CATSRDRRVQHF,TGTGCCACCAGCAGAGATAGGAGGGTCCAGCATTTT
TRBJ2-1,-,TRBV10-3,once,CAISSENEQFF,TGTGCCATCTCCTCAGAGAATGAGCAGTTCTTC
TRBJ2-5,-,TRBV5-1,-,CASSLVTGAQETQYF,TGCGCCAGCAGCTTGGTAACAGGCGCTCAAGAGACCCAGTACTTC
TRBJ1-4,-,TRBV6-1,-,CASSGYQTVLGEKLFF,TGTGCCAGCAGTGGGTATCAGACAGTTCTGGGCGAAAAACTGTTTTTT
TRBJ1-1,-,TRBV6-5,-,CASSYRSKTEAFF,TGTGCCAGCAGTTACAGGAGTAAGACTGAAGCTTTCTTT
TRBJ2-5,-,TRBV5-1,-,CASSMDGGKQETQYF,TGCGCCAGCAGCATGGATGGGGGTAAGCAAGAGACCCAGTACTTC
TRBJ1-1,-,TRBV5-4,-,CASSLVGRSSLRGTEAFF,TGTGCCAGCAGCTTGGTAGGGCGGTCGAGTTTAAGAGGGACTGAAGCTTTCTTT
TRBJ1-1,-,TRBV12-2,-,CASRLGQGGVNTEAFF,TGTGCAAGTCGCTTAGGGCAGGGAGGGGTGAACACTGAAGCTTTCTTT
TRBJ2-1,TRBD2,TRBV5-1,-,CASSFSLAENEQFF,TGCGCCAGCAGCTTCTCACTAGCGGAAAATGAGCAGTTCTTC